The sample holds a few counts of the clone carrying this TCR beta chain. No DNA is shown, since the ends of the CDR3 on it are uncertain; the CDR3 is the one TCRdb lists. The CDR3 numbers 14 amino acids, ends counted. Germline V gene sequence: CDR1 KGHSH, CDR2 LQKENI. TCRdb's copy holds only in-frame clones and misses some; the assay was immunoSEQ multiplex PCR. The table includes approximately 400,000 clones, roughly 77% detected once. This sample stems from a study of blood T cell repertoires in COVID-19. The receptor was isolated from a human donor with acute or convalescent COVID-19. The donor label of this sample is uncertain. The chain joins TRBV18 to TRBJ1-2; the table calls TRBD1, which could not be checked here. Material for sequencing was peripheral blood. This chain's CDR3 is CASSPPDLVGQGTF.